This is a list of T cell receptor beta chains from one sample in a study of response to subunit inactivated influenza vaccine. TCRdb itself ran the RT-PCR reads through MiXCR, one entry per CDR3 protein. The repertoire holds about 540,000 distinct CDR3 sequences, with under 30% as singletons. This sample also belongs to another study, concerning T cells expressing NK-cell markers.

The sample here was CD4+ T cells sorted from PBMCs, taken 11 to 12 days after vaccination. The receptor set was obtained from a man aged 50 to 59 who received an inactivated influenza vaccine. The CDR3 runs from the conserved cysteine through the conserved F or W.

V | CDR3
TRBV12-3/TRBV12-4 | CASTEGDGELFF
TRBV7-3 | CASSVRGGSLQETQYF
TRBV29-1 | CSGGQMNTEAFF
TRBV5-1 | CASSLSLAHRSSYNEQFF
TRBV5-1 | CASSQGLAGVETQYF
TRBV5-1 | CASSRTSSYNSPLHF
TRBV7-6 | CASSHSFSSYEQYF
TRBV5-1 | CASSSRSTTDTQYF
TRBV4-1 | CASSSNRGGNSPLHF
TRBV7-6 | CASGRWGSSTSTDTQYF
TRBV4-1 | CASSQTTRDTGELFF
TRBV20-1 | CSARGATGRVQETQYF
TRBV20-1 | CSASGFVAGIQETQYF
TRBV11-2 | CASSRDFDTGELFF
TRBV12-3/TRBV12-4 | CASSWEASGANVLTF
TRBV5-1 | CASSLDSGGKVQYF
TRBV5-1 | CASSESSVRLDEKLFF
TRBV20-1 | CSARGGLAEVNTGELFF
TRBV10-3 | CAISESTSSYNEQFF
TRBV28 | CASSSQGVSTEAFF
TRBV12-3/TRBV12-4 | CASTQDRVRYF
TRBV10-3 | CAISDPGQATNTGELFF
TRBV5-1 | CASSLDRGDTGELFF
TRBV5-1 | CASSYTPRSSYNEQFF
TRBV7-2 | CASSFWRGVNTGELFF
TRBV7-9 | CASSVRLATGSTDTQYF
TRBV20-1 | CSAGGDRTQRGELFF
TRBV4-1 | CASSQESVRPPSTGNF
TRBV7-3 | CASSLDGGLRAGELFF
TRBV28 | CASSLSGGYNEQFF
TRBV12-3/TRBV12-4 | CASSLAFSGGWTGYEQYF
TRBV6-2/TRBV6-3 | CASSSAETQYF
TRBV2 | CASSSTSGGPSYEQYF
TRBV7-2 | CASSLASVSYEQYF
TRBV15 | CATSRDSGGQETQYF
TRBV5-1 | CASSLDGQGNEKLFF
TRBV12-3/TRBV12-4 | CASSRDLLKKETQYF
TRBV6-1 | CASWALQETQYF
TRBV2 | CASRGGTGTQGQPQHF
TRBV7-3 | CASSTYREDEAFF
TRBV5-1 | CASSLSEGAGQYF